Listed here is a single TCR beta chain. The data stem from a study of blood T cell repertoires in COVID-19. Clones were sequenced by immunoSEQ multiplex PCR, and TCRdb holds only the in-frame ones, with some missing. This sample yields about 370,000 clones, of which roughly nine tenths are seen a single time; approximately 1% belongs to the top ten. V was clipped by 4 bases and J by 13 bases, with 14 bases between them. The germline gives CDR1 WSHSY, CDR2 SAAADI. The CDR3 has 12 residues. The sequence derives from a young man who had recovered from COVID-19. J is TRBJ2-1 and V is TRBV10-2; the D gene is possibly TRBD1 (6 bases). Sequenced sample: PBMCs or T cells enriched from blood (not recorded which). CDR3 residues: CASSVGAREQFF. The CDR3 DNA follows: TGCGCCAGCAGTGTGGGGGCAAGGGAACAGTTCTTC.